One sample yielded the 11 T cell receptor beta chains listed below, sequenced in a study of blood T cell repertoires in COVID-19. The table came from immunoSEQ multiplex PCR; TCRdb's copy has only in-frame clones and leaves some out. There are about 230,000 clones in the sample; about 79% occur only once, and roughly 1.4% lies in the top ten. Sequenced sample: peripheral blood. The receptors here all came from a middle-aged woman who had recovered from COVID-19.

This chain's CDR3 is CASSTAGRGYTF. The CDR3 DNA reads TGTGCCAGCAGTACGGCAGGGCGCGGCTACACCTTC. V usage is TRBV2 and J usage is TRBJ1-2, with D perhaps matching TRBD1 (5 bases). Germline CDR1 SNHLY, CDR2 FYNNEI. V lost 5 bases, J lost 8 bases, and 12 bases lay in between. CDR3 length equals 12 residues.

V usage is TRBV7-9 and J usage is TRBJ2-7; D remains ambiguous. V gave up 3 bases and J gave up 3 bases, with 6 bases separating them. Germline lookup yields CDR1 SEHNR and CDR2 FQNEAQ (reference sequence). The CDR3 is 12 residues long. CDR3: CASSLPIYEQYF. The CDR3 DNA is TGTGCCAGCAGCTTGCCTATCTACGAGCAGTACTTC. Together with reference TRBV7-9 and TRBJ2-7, the CDR3 gives the full variable domain: DTGVSQNPRHKITKRGQNVTFRCDPISEHNRLYWYRQTLGQGPEFLTYFQNEAQLEKSRLLSDRFSAERPKGSFSTLEIQRTEQGDSAMYLCASSLPIYEQYFGPGTRLTVT.

This chain joins TRBV5-4 and TRBJ1-4; the match to TRBD1 covers 9 bases. V trimming: 5 bases; J trimming: 7 bases; junction bases outside the gene matches: 3. The CDR3 runs to 13 residues. Germline V gene lookup returns CDR1 SGHNT and CDR2 YYREEE (reference sequence). The CDR3 here is CASRTGGTEKLFF. As DNA, the CDR3 is TGTGCCAGCAGGACAGGGGGAACTGAAAAACTGTTTTTT.

The chain couples TRBV5-8 to TRBJ2-7; TRBD1 matches at 8 bases. CDR1 SGHTS and CDR2 YDEGEE come from the germline V gene. CDR3 length: 15 amino acids. V shed 4 bases and J 3 bases; nucleotides not matched to a gene: 9. The CDR3 region has the DNA TGTGCCAGCAGCCCTCTTGCAGGGGGCCACTACGAGCAGTACTTC. This gives the protein CASSPLAGGHYEQYF.

This clone was found once. The V gene is TRBV7-2, the J gene TRBJ1-4; 7 bases are a match to TRBD1. CDR1 and CDR2 from the germline V gene are SGHTA and FQGNSA. V lost 7 bases to trimming and J lost 8 bases; unmatched junction nucleotides: 13. This CDR3 has 15 residues. The CDR3 loop is CASNLGAGGNEKLFF. The CDR3 region has the DNA TGTGCCAGCAACCTAGGGGCAGGGGGAAACGAAAAACTGTTTTTT.

Comment on this clone: Other DNA sequences of this sample code for an identical CDR3. This chain connects TRBV5-1 to TRBJ1-5; 10 nucleotides line up with TRBD1. Germline trimming cut 4 bases from V and 7 bases from J; bases unmatched to any gene: 5. Germline V gene lookup returns CDR1 SGHRS and CDR2 YFSETQ. The CDR3 loop spans 14 amino acids. CDR3 DNA: TGCGCCAGCAGCCTAGGACAGGGGGGACAGCCCCAGCATTTT. Amino acid sequence: CASSLGQGGQPQHF. The full variable domain, with the rest looked up from reference TRBV5-1 and TRBJ1-5, is KAGVTQTPRYLIKTRGQQVTLSCSPISGHRSVSWYQQTPGQGLQFLFEYFSETQRNKGNFPGRFSGRQFSNSRSEMNVSTLELGDSALYLCASSLGQGGQPQHFGDGTRLSIL.

The chain recombines TRBV7-3 with TRBJ2-1; perhaps TRBD1 as D (6 bases). Germline lookup yields CDR1 SGHTA and CDR2 FQGTGA. V lost 0 bases to trimming and J lost 4 bases, with 7 bases between them. This CDR3 spans 14 amino acids. The CDR3 here is CASSLTQGYNEQFF. The DNA of the CDR3 is TGTGCCAGCAGCTTAACGCAGGGGTACAATGAGCAGTTCTTC.

This clone was picked up one time. The chain has TRBV5-5 and TRBJ2-7; 11 bases line up with TRBD2. The CDR3 consists of 16 residues. CDR1 and CDR2 from the germline V gene are SGHKS and YYEKEE (reference sequence). Losses at the gene ends were 4 bases for V and 4 bases for J; bases not matched to a gene: 10. The CDR3 reads CASSRPGLAGGYEQYF. The CDR3 nucleotides are TGTGCCAGCAGCCGCCCCGGGCTAGCGGGGGGATACGAGCAGTACTTC.

V is TRBV30 and J is TRBJ1-5; no clear D. The CDR3 has 13 amino acids. V gave up 2 bases and J gave up 2 bases, with 7 bases separating them. Germline V gene sequence: CDR1 GTSNPN, CDR2 SVGIG (reference sequence). The DNA of the CDR3 is TGTGCCTGGAGTTTGCGGGGCAATCAGCCCCAGCATTTT. Its protein is CAWSLRGNQPQHF.

The rearrangement links TRBV5-1 to TRBJ1-1; D unclear. CDR1 SGHRS and CDR2 YFSETQ come from the germline V gene. V was shortened by 5 bases and J by 4 bases, with 18 bases between the two germline ends. This CDR3 region has 15 residues. The DNA of the CDR3 is TGCGCCAGCAGTTTCCAAGAGAGTGCCGGCACTGAAGCTTTCTTT. This gives the protein CASSFQESAGTEAFF.

The chain carries TRBV7-2 and TRBJ2-1, with 9 nucleotides matching TRBD1. This CDR3 spans 17 amino acids. In germline, CDR1 is SGHTA, CDR2 FQGNSA. Losses at the gene ends were 5 bases for V and 5 bases for J; bases not matched to a gene: 13. CDR3 protein: CASSLGAGTGKDNEQFF. Written as DNA, the CDR3 is TGTGCCAGCAGCCTAGGCGCCGGGACAGGGAAGGACAATGAGCAGTTCTTC.